Described below is a single TCR beta chain sequence and its context. No antigen is known for it. The CDR3 is 15 residues long. This sample is drawn from a study of CXCR3-negative and CXCR3-positive naive CD8 T cells. As for the study in general: Across all libraries, TRB reads numbered roughly 140 million, with about 1.5 +/- 0.3 million in each library. Overall study results and limits: Unlike memory cells, which differed, naive CXCR3-negative and CXCR3-positive cells had similar TRBV-TRBJ usage. Similarly elevated diversity marked both naive subsets, with memory CD8+ cells showing far lower diversity.

The TRB cDNA libraries were prepared by 5' RACE with UMI labels. TCRdb reprocessed the 5' RACE reads and stores each CDR3 protein as one record, lacking DNA. This sample's table has around 52,000 distinct CDR3 sequences. The TCR originated in a human donor in good health. Some clones in this sample may be carry-over from other donors' samples. The sample comprised memory CD8+ T cells from blood. The rearrangement links TRBV23-1 to TRBJ2-7; TCRdb's D call, TRBD2, is unchecked because there is no DNA. TRBV23-1 is filed as an ORF, its function uncertain. CDR3 loop: CASSQSGRANYEQYF.